This T cell receptor beta chain appears in the sequencing data of a study of blood T cell repertoires in COVID-19. The V and J ends lost 3 bases and 6 bases respectively, with 17 bases between them. This CDR3 region has 15 residues. The V gene's germline CDR1 is LNHDA and CDR2 SQIVND (reference sequence). Clones were sequenced by immunoSEQ multiplex PCR, and TCRdb holds only the in-frame ones, with some missing. The sample yields some 160,000 clones, around 76% seen once. The gene calls are TRBV19 and TRBJ1-1; D not resolved. This clonotype originated in a man aged 55-75 years with acute or convalescent COVID-19. The sample consisted of peripheral blood. The CDR3 bases are TGTGCCAGTAGTATCGCTCACACCTTAAGCGCTGAAGCTTTCTTT. Translation: CASSIAHTLSAEAFF.